Below, 25 T cell receptor beta chains from the same sample are listed, as sequenced in a study of regulatory T cells in long-lasting Graves disease. Building of the TCR beta libraries involved iRepertoire HTBI primers and Arm-PCR of CDR3 regions. One entry per CDR3 protein, called by TCRdb with MiXCR from the multiplex PCR reads. The sample lists about 620,000 distinct CDR3 sequences, about 15% seen once, with around 19% in the top ten. The time point here: newly diagnosed GD, antithyroid drugs for less than 3 months. There was RNA extracted from PBMCs, and the TCR library was made from it. Separately, the same data were catalogued under a study of T cells in Graves' hyperthyroidism and ophthalmopathy.

The input for sequencing was peripheral blood mononuclear cells (PBMCs), taken at new diagnosis, from a patient treated with antithyroid drugs. These receptors were collected from a woman aged 25 to 39 with Graves disease.

Turning to this clonotype: The junction departs from germline at one end; a sequencing error may be responsible. The chain carries TRBV24-1 and TRBJ2-1; D gene uncertain. Per the germline V gene, CDR1 is KGHDR and CDR2 is SFDVKD. The CDR3 length is 13 residues. The CDR3 reads CAASDRPAGEQFF. The DNA for the CDR3 is TGTGCCGCCAGTGATCGACCGGCAGGTGAGCAGTTCTTC.

Note on this clonotype: A read error may be the cause here, since a much bigger clone is one base away. The final CDR3 position lacks the conserved phenylalanine or tryptophan, pointing to a likely read error. V gene TRBV24-1 combines with J gene TRBJ2-5; D is uncertain. The germline CDR1 and CDR2 sequences are KGHDR and SFDVKD. Trimming pared 1 base from V and 1 base from J, leaving 6 bases between. This CDR3 spans 14 amino acids. This CDR3 reads CATSDFRLQETQYS. The CDR3 DNA follows: TGTGCCACCAGTGATTTTCGTCTCCAAGAGACCCAGTACTCC.

This clonotype was observed a few times. The rearrangement uses TRBV20-1 and TRBJ1-1, with TRBD1 matching over 12 bases. In germline, CDR1 is DFQATT, CDR2 SNEGSKA (reference sequence). CDR3 length: 15 amino acids. Trimming took 5 bases from V and 3 from J; bases not matched to a gene: 7. CDR3 sequence reads: CSAPGTGGSDTEAFF. The CDR3 nucleotides read TGCAGTGCTCCCGGGACAGGGGGCTCAGACACTGAAGCTTTCTTT.

This clonotype appeared many times. CDR3 DNA sequence: TGTGCCAGCAGTAGAGGGGGGAGTAACGAGCAGTACTTC. Translated, it gives CASSRGGSNEQYF. The chain combines TRBV28 with TRBJ2-7; D is perhaps TRBD1 or TRBD2 (6 bases each). CDR1 and CDR2 (germline): MDHEN, SYDVKM. Between the trimmed V and J ends, which lost 5 bases and 5 bases, there was a span of 13 bases. The CDR3 totals 13 residues.

On this clonotype itself: Just one base apart from a much larger clone, this may be a read error. The chain has TRBV6-1 and TRBJ1-2; D unclear. The CDR3 runs to 11 residues. Germline CDR1 and CDR2: MNHNS and SASEGT. CDR3: CGSSTHYGYTF. Here the CDR3 DNA reads TGTGGCAGCAGTACCCACTATGGCTACACCTTC.

At least ten counts were recorded for this clonotype. DNA of the CDR3: TGCGCCAGCAGCTTGGCCTCTCAGCAGTACTTC. Protein: CASSLASQQYF. This rearrangement joins TRBV5-1 to TRBJ2-7; D not resolved. V was clipped by 0 bases and J by 8 bases, with 6 bases between them. Per germline, CDR1 SGHRS and CDR2 YFSETQ. The CDR3 totals 11 residues.

This clonotype came up many times. This chain links TRBV7-2 with TRBJ2-1, with a weak D call TRBD2 (5 bases). The CDR3 consists of 15 residues. V lost 5 bases, J lost 3 bases, and 14 bases lay in between. Germline V lookup: CDR1 SGHTA, CDR2 FQGNSA. For the CDR3, the DNA is TGTGCCAGCAGCCTTACCCTCCGGGACTACAATGAGCAGTTCTTC. It specifies CASSLTLRDYNEQFF.

This clonotype was picked up many times. The chain recombines TRBV6-2 or TRBV6-3 with TRBJ1-2; D remains ambiguous. Per the germline V gene, CDR1 is MNHEY and CDR2 is SVGEGT. The CDR3 spans 14 residues. Between the trimmed V and J ends, which lost 5 bases and 3 bases, there was a span of 13 bases. CDR3 sequence (DNA): TGTGCCAGCAGTCCAGACGGAGCCTACTATGGCTACACCTTC. It codes for CASSPDGAYYGYTF.

Concerning this clonotype itself: This likely came from a read error, as a far larger clone is one base away. The chain employs TRBV7-2 and TRBJ2-1; 8 bases align to TRBD1. CDR3 length equals 14 residues. Germline V gene sequence: CDR1 SGHTA, CDR2 FQGNSA. CDR3 amino acids: CASSRRTGYNEQLF. DNA of the CDR3: TGTGCCAGCAGCCGCCGGACAGGGTACAATGAGCAGCTCTTC.

J is TRBJ1-2 and V is TRBV19; 7 bases line up with TRBD1. V shed 6 bases, J shed 5 bases, and the junction held 9 bases outside the gene matches. Germline CDR1 LNHDA, CDR2 SQIVND (reference sequence). The CDR3 sequence is 14 residues long. The CDR3 loop reads CASSYRGPPYGYTF. CDR3 bases: TGTGCCAGTAGCTACAGGGGTCCCCCTTATGGCTACACCTTC. The full variable domain, with the rest looked up from reference TRBV19 and TRBJ1-2, is DGGITQSPKYLFRKEGQNVTLSCEQNLNHDAMYWYRQDPGQGLRLIYYSQIVNDFQKGDIAEGYSVSREKKESFPLTVTSAQKNPTAFYLCASSYRGPPYGYTFGSGTRLTVV.

This clonotype has a count of ten or more. The chain joins TRBV20-1 to TRBJ2-4; weak D call: TRBD2 (7 bases). Trimming removed 3 bases at V and 4 bases at J, with 13 bases between. The CDR3 runs to 14 residues. Looked up from germline, CDR1 is DFQATT and CDR2 is SNEGSKA (reference sequence). CDR3 DNA sequence: TGCAGTGCTAGGGGCGGGGGCAGGAAAAACATTCAGTACTTC. This codes for CSARGGGRKNIQYF.

This clonotype was seen only a few times. V usage is TRBV28 and J usage is TRBJ2-2; D is possibly TRBD2 (5 bases). The CDR3 length is 15 residues. Germline V gene lookup returns CDR1 MDHEN and CDR2 SYDVKM. V was trimmed by 6 bases and J by 1 base, leaving 12 bases between them. CDR3 residues: CASRPGGGNTGELFF. CDR3 coding DNA: TGTGCCAGCAGACCCGGCGGAGGGAACACCGGGGAGCTGTTTTTT.

The chain has TRBV6-9 and TRBJ2-7; D not certain. Germline V gives CDR1 MNHGY, CDR2 SVAAGI. The length of the CDR3 is 15 residues. The germline V and J ends were trimmed by 3 bases and 3 bases, with 15 bases remaining between them. The CDR3 protein is CASSYLGTPNYEQYF. In nucleotides, the CDR3 is TGTGCCAGCAGTTACTTGGGCACCCCAAACTACGAGCAGTACTTC.

CDR3 DNA sequence: TGCGCCAGCAGGGGGCAGTCGTTTGGGGCCAACGTCCTGACTTTC. The encoded protein is CASRGQSFGANVLTF. This sequence joins TRBV5-1 and TRBJ2-6; D perhaps matches TRBD1 (5 bases). Germline lookup yields CDR1 SGHRS and CDR2 YFSETQ. The CDR3 spans 15 residues. V lost 5 bases to trimming and J lost 3 bases, with 12 bases between them.

V gene TRBV24-1 combines with J gene TRBJ2-7; 10 bases match TRBD1. CDR3 length equals 16 residues. After removal of 3 bases from V and 4 bases from J, the junction contained 8 bases not matched to a gene. In germline, CDR1 is KGHDR, CDR2 SFDVKD. The CDR3 here is CATSDGGQGWAYEQYF. CDR3 coding DNA: TGTGCCACCAGTGATGGGGGACAGGGGTGGGCGTACGAGCAGTACTTC.

This clonotype came up many times. The CDR3 nucleotides read TGTGCCAGCAGCGAGACAGGCGAGCAGTACTTC. Translated: CASSETGEQYF. V gene TRBV3-1 combines with J gene TRBJ2-7; maybe TRBD1 (6 bases). The ends were cut back, 5 bases at V and 6 bases at J, with 8 bases in the middle. The CDR3 is 11 residues long. Germline V CDR1 and CDR2: LGHDT, YNNKEL (reference sequence).

This clonotype has at least ten counts. The chain has TRBV7-2 and TRBJ2-5, with 9 nucleotides matching TRBD2. V trimming: 1 base; J trimming: 0 bases; junction bases outside the gene matches: 3. The CDR3 contains 16 residues. Germline CDR1 SGHTA, CDR2 FQGNSA. The CDR3 loop reads CASSLVAGAYQETQYF. CDR3 coding DNA: TGTGCCAGCAGCTTAGTAGCGGGAGCGTACCAAGAGACCCAGTACTTC.

As DNA, the CDR3 is TGTGCCAGCAGCCAAGATTGGAGGAGCTCTGGGGCCAACGTCCTGACTTTC. Translation gives CASSQDWRSSGANVLTF. V and J are TRBV3-1 and TRBJ2-6, with D perhaps TRBD2 (5 bases). V was trimmed by 0 bases and J by 0 bases, leaving 9 bases between them. The germline V gene has CDR1 LGHDT and CDR2 YNNKEL (reference sequence). This CDR3 is 17 amino acids long.

Details on this clonotype: A much larger clone differs from this one at a single base, so this may be a read error. Lacking the conserved final phenylalanine or tryptophan, this CDR3 likely reflects a read error. V is TRBV11-2 and J is TRBJ2-1; maybe TRBD1 (6 bases). The CDR3 totals 15 residues. Per germline, CDR1 SGHAT and CDR2 FQNNGV. The germline V and J ends were trimmed by 5 bases and 10 bases, with 21 bases remaining between them. In DNA, the CDR3 is TGTGCCAGCAGCCCAGGAACGATCAGGGGTGGCGAGCAGTTCTCC. It encodes CASSPGTIRGGEQFS.

Many counts were recorded for this clonotype. The V and J genes are TRBV6-1 and TRBJ2-1, with TRBD2 matching over 9 bases. V shed 7 bases, J shed 9 bases, and the junction held 16 bases outside the gene matches. The CDR3 has 16 residues. Germline loops: CDR1 MNHNS, CDR2 SASEGT. The CDR3 DNA follows: TGTGCCAGCACCCTGGTGGGCGGGAGGGCCAACAGTGAGCAGTTCTTC. This sequence encodes CASTLVGGRANSEQFF.

This clonotype has only a few counts. As the CDR3 is not closed by the conserved phenylalanine or tryptophan, this likely results from a read error. J is TRBJ1-5 and V is TRBV6-1; D remains unclear. Germline CDR1 reads MNHNS; CDR2 reads SASEGT. The CDR3 length is 13 residues. V dropped 11 bases and J dropped 3 bases, with 14 bases sitting between them. This chain's CDR3 is CAASERDNQPQHS. The CDR3 nucleotides are TGTGCCGCCTCCGAAAGGGACAATCAGCCCCAGCATTCT.

This clonotype showed up just once. V and J are TRBV5-6 and TRBJ2-1, with D perhaps TRBD2 (5 bases). Trimming removed 5 bases at V and 13 bases at J, with 22 bases between. Germline V gene data show CDR1 as SGHDT and CDR2 as YYEEEE. The CDR3 is made up of 14 amino acids. CDR3 in DNA: TGTGCCAGCAGAAAGGAAGGAGAGGGCACGGTACAGTTCTTC. Encoded protein: CASRKEGEGTVQFF.

This chain links TRBV5-1 with TRBJ2-4; D gene ambiguous. This CDR3 region has 14 residues. From germline, CDR1 is SGHRS and CDR2 YFSETQ. The V end lost 6 bases, the J end lost 10 bases, and 20 bases lay between the germline ends. The CDR3 loop is CASTIDGLNGIQYF. CDR3 coding DNA: TGCGCCAGCACCATTGACGGGCTTAATGGGATTCAGTACTTC.

This clonotype was seen only a few times. At one end, the junction sequence differs from germline, possibly due to a read error. V and J are TRBV2 and TRBJ2-4; tentatively, D is TRBD1 or TRBD2 (5 bases each). From germline, CDR1 is SNHLY and CDR2 FYNNEI. The CDR3 length is 13 residues. In DNA form, the CDR3 reads TGTGCCAGCAGTTCGGACCAGGGAGCCATTCGGTACTTC. The encoded protein is CASSSDQGAIRYF.

This clonotype was recorded many times. This sequence joins TRBV28 and TRBJ1-5, with 9 bases that match TRBD1. This CDR3 spans 15 amino acids. V trimming: 5 bases; J trimming: 5 bases; junction bases outside the gene matches: 7. CDR1 and CDR2 (germline): MDHEN, SYDVKM. In DNA form, the CDR3 reads TGTGCCAGCAGTCCGGGACAGGGAACTTATCAGCCCCAGCATTTT. It is translated as CASSPGQGTYQPQHF.